Shown below are 10 T cell receptor beta chains from a single sample sequenced in a study of cytomegalovirus exposure and HLA in healthy donors. The study ran its PCR with 60 Vbeta and 13 Jbeta primers. Sequencing used immunoSEQ multiplex PCR; TCRdb keeps in-frame clones, though not all of them. The profile shows 170,000 or so clones, around 77% of them singletons. Sequencing was carried out using PBMCs. All receptors come from a man aged 55 to 70 in good health and CMV-seronegative.

The chain is built from TRBV5-5 and TRBJ1-2, with D possibly matching TRBD1 (5 bases). This CDR3 contains 15 residues. Deletions cut 1 base from V and 7 bases from J, with 17 bases between. Germline lookup yields CDR1 SGHKS and CDR2 YYEKEE (reference sequence). In DNA, the CDR3 is TGTGCCAGCAGCTTGTACGGGGGTGAGGCCTTTGGCTACACCTTC. Encoded protein: CASSLYGGEAFGYTF.

The J gene is TRBJ1-5, the V gene TRBV10-2, with TRBD1 matching over 10 bases. The junction had 4 bases not matched to a gene; V was cut back by 6 bases and J by 5 bases. Germline V gene data show CDR1 as WSHSY and CDR2 as SAAADI. The length of the CDR3 is 14 residues. The CDR3 coding sequence is TGCGCCAGCAGACCCGGGACAGGGGATCAGCCCCAGCATTTT. The encoded protein is CASRPGTGDQPQHF.

This chain joins TRBV7-2 and TRBJ2-7, with 7 bases identical to TRBD1. Trimming cost V 1 base and J 3 bases; bases outside gene matches: 9. The CDR3 sequence is 16 residues long. Germline lookup yields CDR1 SGHTA and CDR2 FQGNSA. CDR3 protein: CASSLDGGQKLYEQYF. CDR3 DNA: TGTGCCAGCAGCTTAGATGGGGGACAGAAACTCTACGAGCAGTACTTC.

This clone was seen once. The rearrangement links TRBV6-4 to TRBJ2-3, with a tentative D call TRBD2 (7 bases). The CDR3 covers 14 residues. Germline assignment: CDR1 MRHNA and CDR2 SNTAGT. Trimming stripped 2 bases from V and 5 bases from J, with 11 bases between. The CDR3 sequence: CASSDGGAGDTQYF. CDR3 DNA: TGTGCCAGCAGTGACGGGGGGGCCGGAGATACGCAGTATTTT.

The J gene is TRBJ1-1, the V gene TRBV18, with 10 nucleotides matching TRBD1. Per germline, CDR1 KGHSH and CDR2 LQKENI. The CDR3 sequence is 14 residues long. V trimming: 4 bases; J trimming: 6 bases; junction bases outside the gene matches: 5. The CDR3 spells CASSLGTGDSEAFF. CDR3 coding DNA: TGTGCCAGCTCACTAGGGACAGGGGATTCTGAAGCTTTCTTT.

The CDR3 DNA sequence: TGTGCCAGCAGCGCTACCGGGACTAGCGGGAGTACGGATACGCAGTATTTT. Encoded protein: CASSATGTSGSTDTQYF. The chain is built from TRBV9 and TRBJ2-3, with 14 bases that match TRBD2. The length of the CDR3 is 17 residues. The V segment lost 3 bases and the J segment 6 bases; nucleotides outside the gene matches: 9. Germline loops: CDR1 SGDLS, CDR2 YYNGEE.

The chain uses TRBV11-3 and TRBJ2-5; 7 bases agree with TRBD1. Germline V gene lookup returns CDR1 SGHNT and CDR2 YENEEA. After removal of 5 bases from V and 2 bases from J, the junction contained 2 bases not matched to a gene. CDR3 length: 13 amino acids. The CDR3 loop reads CASSRDSQETQYF. The CDR3 bases are TGTGCCAGCAGCAGGGACAGTCAAGAGACCCAGTACTTC.

The chain couples TRBV11-2 to TRBJ2-1; perhaps TRBD2 as D (5 bases). The CDR3 extends over 15 amino acids. Trimming removed 2 bases at V and 3 bases at J, with 11 bases between. Germline assignment: CDR1 SGHAT and CDR2 FQNNGV. In nucleotides, the CDR3 is TGTGCCAGCAGCTTACGCGAGGGAATCTACAATGAGCAGTTCTTC. Protein product: CASSLREGIYNEQFF.

This clone was counted between two and nine times. The junction departs from germline at one end; a sequencing error may be responsible. J is TRBJ1-1 and V is TRBV27; the D is unclear. This CDR3 region has 12 residues. Germline lookup yields CDR1 MNHEY and CDR2 SMNVEV (reference sequence). Here the CDR3 reads CSSSRGSNEAFF. For the CDR3, the DNA is TGTTCCAGCAGCCGCGGTTCTAACGAAGCTTTCTTT.

This clone appeared a single time. At the DNA level, this CDR3 is encoded by other sequences in the same sample as well. V is TRBV6-1 and J is TRBJ2-7; 10 bases fit TRBD1. CDR3 length equals 14 residues. Germline V gives CDR1 MNHNS, CDR2 SASEGT. J lost 0 bases, V lost 8 bases, and 4 bases had no gene match. The CDR3 nucleotides read TGTGCCAGCTTGGACAGGGGGAGCTCCTACGAGCAGTACTTC. This gives the protein CASLDRGSSYEQYF.